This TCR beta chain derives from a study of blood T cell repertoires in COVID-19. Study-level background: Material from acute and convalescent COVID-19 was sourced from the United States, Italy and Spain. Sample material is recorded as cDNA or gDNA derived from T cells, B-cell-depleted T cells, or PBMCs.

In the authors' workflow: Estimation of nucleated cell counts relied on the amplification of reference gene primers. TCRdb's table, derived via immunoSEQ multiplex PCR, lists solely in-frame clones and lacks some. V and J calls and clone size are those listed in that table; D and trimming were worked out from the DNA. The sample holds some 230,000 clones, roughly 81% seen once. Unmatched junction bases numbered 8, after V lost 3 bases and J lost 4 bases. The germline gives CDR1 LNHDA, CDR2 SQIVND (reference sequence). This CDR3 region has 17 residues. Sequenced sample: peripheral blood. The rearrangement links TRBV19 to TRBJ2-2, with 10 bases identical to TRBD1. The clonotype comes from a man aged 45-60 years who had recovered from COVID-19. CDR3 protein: CASSISTGGLSTGELFF. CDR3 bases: TGTGCCAGTAGTATTTCGACAGGGGGCTTGTCCACCGGGGAGCTGTTTTTT.